The 21 T cell receptor beta chains listed next were all sequenced from one sample in a study of regulatory T cells in long-lasting Graves disease. Time point in this sample: persistent/refractory GD, antithyroid drugs over 5 years with positive TRAb. Preparation of the TCR library used RNA extracted from PBMCs. According to the study, TCR beta libraries were built with iRepertoire HTBI primers and CDR3-region Arm-PCR. From the multiplex PCR reads, TCRdb called clonotypes with MiXCR, one entry per CDR3 protein. The table records around 450,000 distinct CDR3 sequences, around a fifth of them present only once. Sequenced material: peripheral blood mononuclear cells (PBMCs), taken when the disease was refractory, from a patient treated with antithyroid drugs. The receptors stem from a female donor with Graves disease.

This chain joins TRBV15 and TRBJ1-1; 8 bases fit TRBD1. The CDR3 is 16 amino acids. With 0 bases clipped from V and 2 bases from J, the junction kept 5 bases outside the gene matches. The V gene's germline CDR1 is LNHNV and CDR2 YYDKDF (reference sequence). The chain's CDR3 is CATSRDGTGPNTEAFF. The DNA of the CDR3 is TGTGCCACCAGCAGAGATGGGACAGGACCCAACACTGAAGCTTTCTTT.

This clonotype was found many times. CDR3: CASSLSTGGYEQYF. In nucleotides, the CDR3 is TGTGCCAGCAGCTTATCGACAGGGGGATACGAGCAGTACTTC. V is TRBV7-6 and J is TRBJ2-7, with 9 nucleotides matching TRBD1. This CDR3 contains 14 residues. V lost 2 bases and J lost 4; bases outside the gene matches: 3. From germline, CDR1 is SGHVS and CDR2 FNYEAQ.

This clonotype showed up many times. The V call is TRBV6-1, the J call TRBJ1-1, with 9 bases matching TRBD1. The CDR3 length is 17 residues. Trimming cost V 8 bases and J 0 bases; bases outside gene matches: 13. Germline CDR1 MNHNS, CDR2 SASEGT. The CDR3 loop is CASCKGTGTSMNTEAFF. CDR3 nucleotides: TGTGCCAGCTGCAAGGGGACAGGGACCTCAATGAACACTGAAGCTTTCTTT.

This chain joins TRBV6-1 and TRBJ2-1; D may be TRBD2 (5 bases). V lost 6 bases and J 2 bases, leaving 8 bases between the germline ends. The germline V gene encodes CDR1 MNHNS and CDR2 SASEGT. The CDR3 runs 13 residues. DNA of the CDR3: TGTGCCAGCAGCCCTAGCCCCTACAATGAGCAGTTCTTC. Protein: CASSPSPYNEQFF.

This clonotype was seen only a few times. The chain links TRBV27 to TRBJ1-4; D not certain. Trimming shortened V by 1 base and J by 5 bases, and 5 bases separated the two germline ends. The CDR3 has 13 residues. Germline assignment: CDR1 MNHEY and CDR2 SMNVEV (reference sequence). This CDR3 reads CASSLFVNEKLFF. CDR3 nucleotides: TGTGCCAGCAGTTTATTTGTGAATGAAAAACTGTTTTTT.

The sample holds many counts of this clonotype. The chain has TRBV6-5 and TRBJ2-7, with D perhaps being TRBD1 or TRBD2 (5 bases each). Trimming shortened V by 0 bases and J by 6 bases, and 18 bases separated the two germline ends. Germline CDR1 MNHEY, CDR2 SVGAGI. The length of the CDR3 is 16 residues. CDR3: CASSYSGAGRGVEQYF. CDR3 bases: TGTGCCAGCAGTTACTCTGGGGCAGGTAGGGGAGTCGAGCAGTACTTC.

This clonotype was found many times. The chain links TRBV7-2 to TRBJ2-5; 7 bases map to TRBD1. The CDR3 extends over 14 amino acids. Germline V gene data show CDR1 as SGHTA and CDR2 as FQGNSA. With V trimmed by 4 bases and J by 4 bases, 6 bases remained unmatched. CDR3 nucleotides: TGTGCCAGCAGCTCAACAGGGGTCGGAGAGACCCAGTACTTC. This gives the protein CASSSTGVGETQYF.

The rearrangement joins TRBV30 to TRBJ2-3; perhaps D is TRBD1 or TRBD2 (5 bases each). CDR3 length equals 13 residues. V gave up 3 bases and J gave up 2 bases, with 9 bases separating them. Germline values: CDR1 GTSNPN, CDR2 SVGIG (reference sequence). The CDR3 region is CAWSGDLTDTQYF. The CDR3 DNA reads TGTGCCTGGAGCGGGGACCTCACAGATACGCAGTATTTT.

The sample holds a few counts of this clonotype. The chain uses TRBV7-9 and TRBJ1-6; D call uncertain. CDR3 size: 13 residues. Germline V gives CDR1 SEHNR, CDR2 FQNEAQ (reference sequence). V lost 4 bases and J 6 bases, leaving 7 bases between the germline ends. The DNA for the CDR3 is TGTGCCAGCAGCTCCGCCCTTAATTCACCCCTCCACTTT. Encoded protein: CASSSALNSPLHF.

This clonotype was detected many times. The chain combines TRBV7-2 with TRBJ1-1, with D unresolved. This CDR3 spans 11 amino acids. CDR1 and CDR2 (germline): SGHTA, FQGNSA. Trimming pared 1 base from V and 10 bases from J, leaving 7 bases between. Here the CDR3 reads CASSLDEGAFF. The CDR3, as DNA: TGTGCCAGCAGCTTAGACGAGGGAGCTTTCTTT.

Comment on this clonotype: The CDR3 ends on some other residue instead of the conserved phenylalanine or tryptophan, so this is likely a read error. The chain carries TRBV12-3 or TRBV12-4 and TRBJ2-2, with TRBD2 matching 7 bases. This CDR3 contains 14 residues. With V trimmed by 6 bases and J by 5 bases, 6 bases remained unmatched. The CDR3 sequence is CASSPTGGTGELFS. CDR3 nucleotides: TGTGCCAGCAGCCCCACGGGGGGTACCGGGGAGCTGTTTTCT.

This clonotype has a count of ten or more. The chain has TRBV7-2 and TRBJ1-1, with a possible D match to TRBD1 (6 bases). Trimming pared 5 bases from V and 3 bases from J, leaving 13 bases between. This CDR3 is 14 amino acids long. The germline V gene has CDR1 SGHTA and CDR2 FQGNSA. CDR3 region: CASSPQGFYTEAFF. The CDR3 DNA follows: TGTGCCAGCAGCCCCCAGGGGTTTTACACTGAAGCTTTCTTT. Full variable domain (missing parts from reference TRBV7-2 and TRBJ1-1): GAGVSQSPSNKVTEKGKDVELRCDPISGHTALYWYRQSLGQGLEFLIYFQGNSAPDKSGLPSDRFSAERTGGSVSTLTIQRTQQEDSAVYLCASSPQGFYTEAFFGQGTRLTVV.

The rearrangement joins TRBV20-1 to TRBJ2-7; tentative D call: TRBD2 (5 bases). V was cut by 3 bases and J by 3 bases, with 9 bases left in between. The V gene's germline CDR1 is DFQATT and CDR2 SNEGSKA (reference sequence). The CDR3 has 12 residues. The CDR3 bases are TGCAGTGCTAGCGAGGGCCTCTACGAGCAGTACTTC. Translation gives CSASEGLYEQYF.

The gene calls are TRBV12-3 or TRBV12-4 and TRBJ2-3; possibly TRBD2 for D (6 bases). Trimming shortened V by 6 bases and J by 4 bases, and 23 bases separated the two germline ends. This CDR3 has 17 residues. CDR3 sequence reads: CASSPPAGGAKSDTQYF. The CDR3 DNA is TGTGCCAGCAGCCCACCGGCCGGCGGGGCGAAATCAGATACGCAGTATTTT.

This clonotype was detected many times. The J gene is TRBJ1-5, the V gene TRBV28; the D gene is possibly TRBD1 (5 bases). Trimming left V 6 bases short and J 9 bases short, with 18 bases between. The CDR3 runs 14 residues. Germline-derived CDR1 and CDR2 are MDHEN and SYDVKM. The CDR3 DNA sequence: TGTGCCAGCAGCCCTTTTATGTCGGGGCCGCCCCAGCATTTT. It is translated as CASSPFMSGPPQHF.

The V and J genes are TRBV20-1 and TRBJ1-5, with TRBD1 identical over 7 bases. The CDR3 covers 14 residues. V dropped 3 bases and J dropped 1; count of bases not matched to a gene: 3. Germline V gene lookup returns CDR1 DFQATT and CDR2 SNEGSKA (reference sequence). The CDR3: CSASLTGSNQPQHF. The CDR3 region has the DNA TGCAGTGCTAGCTTGACAGGGAGCAATCAGCCCCAGCATTTT.

The chain carries TRBV4-2 and TRBJ2-7, with D possibly matching TRBD2 (5 bases). Trimming took 2 bases from V and 6 from J, leaving 17 bases between them. Germline-derived CDR1 and CDR2 are LGHNA and YNFKEQ. This CDR3 has 15 amino acids. CDR3 bases: TGTGCCAGCAGCCAACACAATGCCCAGAGGGTCGAGCAGTACTTC. Residues: CASSQHNAQRVEQYF.

The genes are TRBV7-9 and TRBJ2-5; D is perhaps TRBD2 (5 bases). The J call may be wrong; the DNA end is better matched by TRBJ2-1. Germline values: CDR1 SEHNR, CDR2 FQNEAQ (reference sequence). The CDR3 loop spans 12 amino acids. The CDR3 sequence: CASTQEVDEQFF. The DNA for the CDR3 is TGTGCCAGCACCCAGGAGGTAGATGAGCAGTTCTTC.

The chain joins TRBV19 to TRBJ1-1, with TRBD1 identical over 7 bases. J gave up 0 bases and V 3 bases, and 4 bases lay outside the gene matches. The germline V gene encodes CDR1 LNHDA and CDR2 SQIVND (reference sequence). The CDR3 consists of 15 residues. The CDR3: CASSMGQLLNTEAFF. CDR3 nucleotide sequence: TGTGCCAGTAGTATGGGACAGTTGTTGAACACTGAAGCTTTCTTT.

This clonotype was seen repeatedly, ten times or more. The rearrangement uses TRBV6-1 and TRBJ2-4, with 8 nucleotides matching TRBD1. This CDR3 contains 13 residues. Germline trimming cut 11 bases from V and 0 bases from J; bases unmatched to any gene: 3. Germline V gives CDR1 MNHNS, CDR2 SASEGT. The CDR3 DNA follows: TGTGCCGGACAGGGTATAGCCAAAAACATTCAGTACTTC. Encoded protein: CAGQGIAKNIQYF.

This clonotype was seen at least ten times. The chain joins TRBV9 to TRBJ1-2; TRBD1 aligns across 8 bases. Germline V lookup: CDR1 SGDLS, CDR2 YYNGEE. V gave up 2 bases and J gave up 5 bases; unmatched junction bases: 8. The CDR3 runs 15 residues. CDR3 region: CASSVGAGGAYGYTF. The DNA of the CDR3 is TGTGCCAGCAGCGTCGGGGCAGGGGGCGCATATGGCTACACCTTC.